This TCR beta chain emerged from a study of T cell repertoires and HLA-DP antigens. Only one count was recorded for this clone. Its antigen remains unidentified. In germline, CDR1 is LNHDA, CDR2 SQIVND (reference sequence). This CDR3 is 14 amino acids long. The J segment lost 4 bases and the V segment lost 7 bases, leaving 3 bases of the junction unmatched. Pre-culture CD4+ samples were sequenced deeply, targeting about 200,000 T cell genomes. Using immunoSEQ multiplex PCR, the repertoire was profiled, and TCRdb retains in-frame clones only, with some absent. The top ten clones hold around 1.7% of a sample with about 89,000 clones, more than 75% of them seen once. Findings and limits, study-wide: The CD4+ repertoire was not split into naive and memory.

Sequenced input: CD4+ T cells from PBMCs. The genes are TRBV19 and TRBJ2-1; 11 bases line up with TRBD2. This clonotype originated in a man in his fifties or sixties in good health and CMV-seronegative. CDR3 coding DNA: TGTGCCAGTAAACTAGCGGGGGCATACAATGAGCAGTTCTTC. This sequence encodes CASKLAGAYNEQFF.